Shown below are 16 T cell receptor beta chains from a single sample sequenced in a study of technical replicates of blood from a handful of donors (dated by TCRdb to 2017 to 2019). The library came from the immunoSEQ multiplex PCR assay. The table comes from immuneACCESS by way of TCRdb, which keeps in-frame sequences with V and J called. Part of the clones is missing from these tables; in studies checked, under half for an unresolved V gene and the rest for unknown reasons. The sample has 70,000 or so clones on record, less than 99% of them singletons. Clones ranked in the top ten supply less than 0.25% of the sample. Sequences were obtained from T cells isolated from PBMCs. These receptors were taken from a human donor in good health.

This chain links TRBV6-5 with TRBJ2-7; D is ambiguous. Germline lookup yields CDR1 MNHEY and CDR2 SVGAGI. The CDR3 length is 11 residues. Trimming removed 5 bases from V and 3 bases from J, with 5 bases in between. The CDR3 region is CASSNSYEQYF. The DNA for the CDR3 is TGTGCCAGCAGTAACAGCTACGAGCAGTACTTC.

This clone was seen a single time. The chain has TRBV6-5 and TRBJ1-1; D is possibly TRBD1 (5 bases). Germline V gene lookup returns CDR1 MNHEY and CDR2 SVGAGI. The CDR3 is 13 residues long. Trimming shortened V by 6 bases and J by 2 bases, and 10 bases separated the two germline ends. CDR3 in amino acids: CASSPDINTEAFF. The CDR3 bases are TGTGCCAGCAGCCCGGACATTAACACTGAAGCTTTCTTT.

This clone is a singleton in its sample. V usage is TRBV10-2 and J usage is TRBJ2-1; possibly TRBD2 for D (6 bases). The CDR3 is 16 amino acids. V was cut by 7 bases and J by 5 bases, with 21 bases left in between. In germline, CDR1 is WSHSY, CDR2 SAAADI. The CDR3 region is CASKELGGAKNNEQFF. Here the CDR3 DNA reads TGCGCCAGCAAGGAGTTGGGCGGGGCGAAAAACAATGAGCAGTTCTTC.

This chain uses TRBV27 with TRBJ2-7; no clear D gene. The V gene lost 4 bases and the J gene lost 2 bases, with 9 bases spanning the gap. The germline V gene has CDR1 MNHEY and CDR2 SMNVEV (reference sequence). This CDR3 comprises 13 residues. CDR3 protein: CASSYSPAYEQYF. Written as DNA, the CDR3 is TGTGCCAGCAGTTATAGCCCTGCCTACGAGCAGTACTTC.

V usage is TRBV19 and J usage is TRBJ2-7, with 7 bases lining up with TRBD1. Germline CDR1 and CDR2: LNHDA and SQIVND (reference sequence). The CDR3 consists of 14 residues. V gave up 3 bases and J gave up 7 bases; unmatched junction bases: 9. Here the CDR3 DNA reads TGTGCCAGTAGTATCGCACAGGGGCCACAAGAGCAGTACTTC. Protein sequence: CASSIAQGPQEQYF. Filled out from reference TRBV19 and TRBJ2-7, the complete variable domain reads DGGITQSPKYLFRKEGQNVTLSCEQNLNHDAMYWYRQDPGQGLRLIYYSQIVNDFQKGDIAEGYSVSREKKESFPLTVTSAQKNPTAFYLCASSIAQGPQEQYFGPGTRLTVT.

The rearrangement links TRBV28 to TRBJ2-3, with D perhaps TRBD2 (6 bases). This CDR3 is 16 amino acids long. V was trimmed by 6 bases and J by 0 bases, leaving 16 bases between them. Germline loops: CDR1 MDHEN, CDR2 SYDVKM. The CDR3 nucleotides read TGTGCCAGCAGCTCGGGGACTGGGATTAGCACAGATACGCAGTATTTT. Protein: CASSSGTGISTDTQYF.

The chain uses TRBV7-9 and TRBJ1-2, with 10 nucleotides matching TRBD1. Losses at the gene ends were 5 bases for V and 6 bases for J; bases not matched to a gene: 9. The CDR3 contains 15 residues. The germline CDR1 and CDR2 sequences are SEHNR and FQNEAQ (reference sequence). The CDR3: CASSRDRGNQDGYTF. The CDR3 DNA sequence: TGTGCCAGCAGCCGGGACAGGGGTAATCAGGATGGCTACACCTTC. Supplemented by reference TRBV7-9 and TRBJ1-2, the full variable domain reads DTGVSQNPRHKITKRGQNVTFRCDPISEHNRLYWYRQTLGQGPEFLTYFQNEAQLEKSRLLSDRFSAERPKGSFSTLEIQRTEQGDSAMYLCASSRDRGNQDGYTFGSGTRLTVV.

The CDR3 DNA follows: TGTGCCAGCAGCATAGGGACAGGGATAGGAGAAGAGACCCAGTACTTC. This gives the protein CASSIGTGIGEETQYF. The rearrangement joins TRBV11-2 to TRBJ2-5; 9 positions agree with TRBD1. V lost 5 bases and J lost 3; bases outside the gene matches: 10. This CDR3 region has 16 residues. Per germline, CDR1 SGHAT and CDR2 FQNNGV.

The chain is built from TRBV2 and TRBJ2-3; TRBD2 aligns across 9 bases. This CDR3 has 15 residues. The germline V gene encodes CDR1 SNHLY and CDR2 FYNNEI. The V segment lost 10 bases and the J segment 1 base; nucleotides outside the gene matches: 9. The CDR3 nucleotides are TGTGCCACCATTAGCGGGAGAGACGGCACAGATACGCAGTATTTT. Amino acids: CATISGRDGTDTQYF.

The J gene is TRBJ2-7, the V gene TRBV5-1, with 12 bases aligning to TRBD2. V dropped 2 bases and J dropped 0; count of bases not matched to a gene: 3. From germline, CDR1 is SGHRS and CDR2 YFSETQ. The CDR3 has 16 residues. The CDR3 DNA reads as TGCGCCAGCAGCTTATTGACTAGCGGGAGCTCCTACGAGCAGTACTTC. Its translation is CASSLLTSGSSYEQYF.

The rearrangement uses TRBV6-1 and TRBJ1-1; D ambiguous. The CDR3 runs to 13 residues. Trimming removed 4 bases from V and 2 bases from J, with 8 bases in between. Germline V gene data show CDR1 as MNHNS and CDR2 as SASEGT. The CDR3 DNA reads as TGTGCCAGCAGTGCCGAGGGTAACACTGAAGCTTTCTTT. This sequence encodes CASSAEGNTEAFF.

The chain combines TRBV4-3 with TRBJ1-4; D is undetermined. V lost 1 base to trimming and J lost 5 bases, with 5 bases between them. The CDR3 is 13 amino acids. Germline V lookup: CDR1 LGHNA, CDR2 YSLEER. The CDR3 region has the DNA TGCGCCAGCAGCCAAGGAGTGAATGAAAAACTGTTTTTT. This translates into CASSQGVNEKLFF.

This chain links TRBV6-6 with TRBJ2-5; 10 nucleotides align to TRBD2. CDR3 length: 16 amino acids. Trimming took 0 bases from V and 4 from J; bases not matched to a gene: 5. Germline CDR1 and CDR2: MNHNY and SVGAGI (reference sequence). CDR3 in amino acids: CASSYSSSGRSETQYF. CDR3 bases: TGTGCCAGCAGTTACTCGTCTAGCGGGAGATCAGAGACCCAGTACTTC.

V gene TRBV29-1 combines with J gene TRBJ2-3; TRBD1 might be the D (5 bases). The CDR3 runs to 13 residues. Trimming removed 3 bases at V and 0 bases at J, with 7 bases between. Germline CDR1 reads SQVTM; CDR2 reads ANQGSEA. CDR3 DNA sequence: TGCAGCGTTGATAAGGGGAGCACAGATACGCAGTATTTT. Translating it yields CSVDKGSTDTQYF.

V is TRBV11-2 and J is TRBJ2-5; D gene uncertain. Deletions cut 0 bases from V and 5 bases from J, with 7 bases between. In germline, CDR1 is SGHAT, CDR2 FQNNGV. CDR3 length: 13 residues. CDR3 amino acids: CASSLELWETQYF. CDR3 bases: TGTGCCAGCAGCTTAGAACTATGGGAGACCCAGTACTTC. The whole variable domain, filled in from reference TRBV11-2 and TRBJ2-5, reads EAGVAQSPRYKIIEKRQSVAFWCNPISGHATLYWYQQILGQGPKLLIQFQNNGVVDDSQLPKDRFSAERLKGVDSTLKIQPAKLEDSAVYLCASSLELWETQYFGPGTRLLVL.

The chain uses TRBV4-3 and TRBJ1-2, with 9 bases identical to TRBD1. In germline, CDR1 is LGHNA, CDR2 YSLEER. This CDR3 contains 14 residues. The ends lost 1 base at V and 8 bases at J; junction bases unmatched: 5. In DNA form, the CDR3 reads TGCGCCAGCAGCCAAGTGGGACAGGGCTTCGGCTACACCTTC. Its protein product is CASSQVGQGFGYTF.